A single sample is the source of the 26 T cell receptor beta chains below, sequenced in a study of blood T cell repertoires in COVID-19. Some clones are missing from TCRdb's copy, which holds only in-frame ones; the method was immunoSEQ multiplex PCR. The repertoire holds about 94,000 clones, roughly 80% seen once, with roughly 6.3% in the top ten. Sequencing was carried out using peripheral blood. These receptors were collected from a man aged 60 to 69 with acute or convalescent COVID-19.

The genes are TRBV12-3 or TRBV12-4 and TRBJ2-5, with D hard to call. The CDR3 totals 12 residues. With 6 bases removed from V and 1 base from J, the gap between germline ends came to 6 bases. Here the CDR3 DNA reads TGTGCCAGCAGACTGAGCCAAGAGACCCAGTACTTC. Translated: CASRLSQETQYF.

A few counts support this clone. The V and J genes are TRBV19 and TRBJ1-5; 9 bases line up with TRBD1. Trimming removed 4 bases from V and 2 bases from J; junction bases left unmatched: 6. The CDR3 loop spans 16 amino acids. Germline V lookup: CDR1 LNHDA, CDR2 SQIVND (reference sequence). CDR3 protein: CASSTDRGMGNQPQHF. The CDR3 coding sequence is TGTGCCAGTAGTACAGACAGGGGGATGGGCAATCAGCCCCAGCATTTT.

The gene calls are TRBV7-2 and TRBJ1-2; D possibly corresponds to TRBD1 (6 bases). CDR3 size: 15 residues. The germline gives CDR1 SGHTA, CDR2 FQGNSA. The V end lost 2 bases, the J end lost 4 bases, and 14 bases lay between the germline ends. As DNA, the CDR3 is TGTGCCAGCAGCTTATATCAGGGACAAGCCTATGGCTACACCTTC. It yields the protein CASSLYQGQAYGYTF.

The chain carries TRBV7-8 and TRBJ2-6; 8 bases fit TRBD1. The CDR3 contains 16 residues. V lost 4 bases and J lost 2; bases outside the gene matches: 4. Germline V gene lookup returns CDR1 SGHVS and CDR2 FQNEAQ. In DNA, the CDR3 is TGTGCCAGCAGCTACTCGACAGGGGCTGGGGCCAACGTCCTGACTTTC. Protein: CASSYSTGAGANVLTF.

J is TRBJ2-3 and V is TRBV7-8; D is perhaps TRBD2 (5 bases). Trimming cost V 0 bases and J 2 bases, with 9 bases left between them. Germline CDR1 SGHVS, CDR2 FQNEAQ. The CDR3 has 15 amino acids. CDR3 sequence (DNA): TGTGCCAGCAGCTTAGCTGCGGGCTACACAGATACGCAGTATTTT. As protein: CASSLAAGYTDTQYF.

The count of this clone is one. V gene TRBV7-2 combines with J gene TRBJ1-3, with TRBD1 as a possible D gene (5 bases). From germline, CDR1 is SGHTA and CDR2 FQGNSA. The CDR3 totals 17 residues. With 3 bases removed from V and 1 base from J, the gap between germline ends came to 16 bases. CDR3 loop: CASSLSPLTVSGNTIYF. The CDR3 coding sequence is TGTGCCAGCAGCTTGAGCCCCTTGACAGTATCTGGAAACACCATATATTTT.

The chain carries TRBV15 and TRBJ1-4; no definite D call. The CDR3 runs to 12 residues. CDR1 and CDR2 (germline): LNHNV, YYDKDF (reference sequence). Trimming removed 3 bases at V and 8 bases at J, with 7 bases between. This CDR3 reads CATSRGGEKLFF. DNA of the CDR3: TGTGCCACCAGCAGGGGAGGAGAAAAACTGTTTTTT.

V and J are TRBV6-5 and TRBJ1-1; D remains unclear. CDR3 length: 13 amino acids. Germline CDR1 reads MNHEY; CDR2 reads SVGAGI. Trimming removed 2 bases at V and 6 bases at J, with 10 bases between. The CDR3 DNA reads TGTGCCAGCAGTTACCAGTTAATCTCTGAAGCTTTCTTT. Amino acids: CASSYQLISEAFF.

The chain uses TRBV9 and TRBJ1-1; D is undetermined. Per germline, CDR1 SGDLS and CDR2 YYNGEE. The CDR3 totals 13 residues. V was shortened by 3 bases and J by 0 bases, with 6 bases between the two germline ends. DNA for the CDR3: TGTGCCAGCAGCGAGGAGTTGAACACTGAAGCTTTCTTT. It encodes CASSEELNTEAFF.

Comment on this clone: The same CDR3 is also encoded by other DNA sequences in this sample. The chain is built from TRBV12-3 or TRBV12-4 and TRBJ1-1; TRBD1 agrees at 7 bases. Trimming removed 8 bases from V and 4 bases from J; junction bases left unmatched: 4. CDR3 length: 12 residues. The CDR3 reads CASSAGGTEAFF. In DNA, the CDR3 is TGTGCCAGCTCGGCAGGGGGCACTGAAGCTTTCTTT.

The V gene is TRBV4-3, the J gene TRBJ1-1, with a weak D call TRBD1 (6 bases). The CDR3 spans 15 residues. From germline, CDR1 is LGHNA and CDR2 YSLEER. Deletions cut 1 base from V and 5 bases from J, with 14 bases between. This CDR3 reads CASSQVPQGFTEAFF. CDR3 DNA sequence: TGCGCCAGCAGCCAAGTCCCGCAGGGGTTTACTGAAGCTTTCTTT.

CDR3 residues: CASSFLTTGSTEAFF. The CDR3 DNA reads TGCGCCAGCAGCTTTCTGACGACAGGGTCCACTGAAGCTTTCTTT. This chain joins TRBV5-1 and TRBJ1-1; 7 bases are shared with TRBD1. This CDR3 has 15 residues. Germline CDR1 SGHRS, CDR2 YFSETQ. J gave up 4 bases and V 2 bases, and 8 bases lay outside the gene matches.

This clone was seen repeatedly, ten times or more. This chain uses TRBV7-2 with TRBJ1-6; D is unresolved. CDR1 SGHTA and CDR2 FQGNSA come from the germline V gene. Trimming shortened V by 1 base and J by 9 bases, and 13 bases separated the two germline ends. This CDR3 has 15 amino acids. CDR3 DNA sequence: TGTGCCAGCAGCTTAGGTCTCGGGGATGGTTCACCCCTCCACTTT. Amino acids: CASSLGLGDGSPLHF.

The V and J genes are TRBV5-6 and TRBJ1-5; D call uncertain. The CDR3 is 15 amino acids. V shed 1 base and J shed 4 bases, with 12 bases lying between them. Germline CDR1 is SGHDT and CDR2 is YYEEEE. The CDR3 is CASSLRFEGNQPQHF. The CDR3 nucleotides read TGTGCCAGCAGCTTGAGGTTTGAGGGAAATCAGCCCCAGCATTTT.

The chain uses TRBV18 and TRBJ1-1, with 8 bases matching TRBD1. There are 12 residues in the CDR3. After removal of 5 bases from V and 6 bases from J, the junction contained 2 bases not matched to a gene. CDR1 and CDR2 (germline): KGHSH, LQKENI. DNA for the CDR3: TGTGCCAGCTCATCAGGGGGCTCTGAAGCTTTCTTT. Protein sequence: CASSSGGSEAFF.

As for this clone: The sample contains more than one DNA sequence encoding this CDR3. V usage is TRBV7-2 and J usage is TRBJ1-1; D not certain. V was cut by 1 base and J by 5 bases, with 11 bases left in between. This CDR3 is built from 14 residues. Germline CDR1 SGHTA, CDR2 FQGNSA. Here the CDR3 DNA reads TGTGCCAGCAGCTTAGGCGCATACCCGACTGAAGCTTTCTTT. Translating it yields CASSLGAYPTEAFF.

The chain links TRBV14 to TRBJ2-3, with a weak D call TRBD1 (6 bases). The V gene's germline CDR1 is SGHDN and CDR2 FVKESK. V was cut by 1 base and J by 5 bases, with 10 bases left in between. The CDR3 runs 14 residues. The CDR3 sequence: CASSQGGTIDTQYF. The CDR3 region has the DNA TGTGCCAGCAGCCAAGGGGGGACAATAGATACGCAGTATTTT.

The gene calls are TRBV5-6 and TRBJ1-4; D unresolved. Germline CDR1 is SGHDT and CDR2 is YYEEEE. CDR3 length: 12 residues. The V and J ends lost 1 base and 7 bases respectively, with 5 bases between them. CDR3 residues: CASSLYSEKLFF. CDR3 sequence (DNA): TGTGCCAGCAGCTTGTATAGTGAAAAACTGTTTTTT.

V gene TRBV11-2 combines with J gene TRBJ2-7, with D perhaps matching TRBD2 (5 bases). The V gene's germline CDR1 is SGHAT and CDR2 FQNNGV. This CDR3 has 13 residues. Trimming took off 3 bases at V and 3 bases at J, with 9 bases between the two ends. The CDR3 here is CASSFGLLYEQYF. The CDR3, as DNA: TGTGCCAGCAGCTTTGGACTTCTCTACGAGCAGTACTTC.

J is TRBJ2-7 and V is TRBV30; 7 bases fit TRBD1. V lost 1 base, J lost 5 bases, and 2 bases stayed unmatched. CDR1 and CDR2 (germline): GTSNPN, SVGIG (reference sequence). The CDR3 spans 12 residues. CDR3 residues: CAWSATGNEQYF. The CDR3 bases are TGTGCCTGGAGTGCGACAGGGAACGAGCAGTACTTC.

The genes are TRBV3-1 (or the pseudogene TRBV3-2) and TRBJ1-5; 7 bases are a match to TRBD1. Germline lookup yields CDR1 LGHDT and CDR2 YNNKEL (reference sequence). J gave up 5 bases and V 2 bases, and 9 bases lay outside the gene matches. The CDR3 is 16 residues long. The CDR3 DNA reads as TGTGCCAGCAGCCAAAGGTTAGGGGGCCCCGATCAGCCCCAGCATTTT. Encoded protein: CASSQRLGGPDQPQHF.

In its sample, this clone was seen once. The rearrangement uses TRBV25-1 and TRBJ1-5, with D possibly matching TRBD1 (5 bases). The CDR3 runs to 17 residues. Germline-derived CDR1 and CDR2 are MGHDK and SYGVNS. The ends were cut back, 5 bases at V and 0 bases at J, with 17 bases in the middle. As DNA, the CDR3 is TGTGCCAGCAGTCAATCGTTGGGGCTCTATAGCAATCAGCCCCAGCATTTT. It codes for CASSQSLGLYSNQPQHF.

The V and J genes are TRBV2 and TRBJ2-7; TRBD1 is a possible D gene (5 bases). The CDR3 loop spans 14 amino acids. Trimming left V 3 bases short and J 3 bases short, with 12 bases between. Germline V gene data show CDR1 as SNHLY and CDR2 as FYNNEI. CDR3 amino acids: CASSEIAGNYEQYF. The CDR3 DNA reads as TGTGCCAGCAGTGAGATTGCAGGGAACTACGAGCAGTACTTC.

This clone came up a few times. The chain employs TRBV6-1 and TRBJ1-1; possibly TRBD1 for D (5 bases). V lost 1 base and J 3 bases, leaving 9 bases between the germline ends. The CDR3 consists of 14 residues. Germline CDR1 and CDR2: MNHNS and SASEGT. CDR3 DNA sequence: TGTGCCAGCAGTGAAGGGGGCCCATACACTGAAGCTTTCTTT. This gives the protein CASSEGGPYTEAFF.

The rearrangement links TRBV2 to TRBJ1-6; D is possibly TRBD1 (5 bases). Looked up from germline, CDR1 is SNHLY and CDR2 is FYNNEI. The V and J ends lost 2 bases and 6 bases respectively, with 17 bases between them. This CDR3 region has 17 residues. Written as DNA, the CDR3 is TGTGCCAGCAGTGAAAAGTGGGCGGGACGAGGTAATTCACCCCTCCACTTT. This gives the protein CASSEKWAGRGNSPLHF.

Of note for this clone: In the same sample, other DNA sequences code for this CDR3. CDR3 loop: CASSLAGPYEQYF. CDR3 nucleotide sequence: TGTGCCAGCAGTTTGGCAGGTCCCTACGAGCAGTACTTC. The chain is built from TRBV12-3 or TRBV12-4 and TRBJ2-7; D gene unclear. The CDR3 extends over 13 amino acids. V gave up 3 bases and J gave up 2 bases, with 8 bases separating them.